This T cell receptor (beta chain) was observed in a study of brain T cells in children with intractable seizures. Study-level results: Absence of clones before surgery may stem from lower sequencing depth.

The time point here: blood from clinic visit 5 months post-surgery; TSC patient then seizure free. Only cases whose brain tissue showed the highest T cell transcript signatures were sequenced. At least one anti-epileptic drug was given before surgery. Regarding this clone: Its antigen is not known.

Assay used: immunoSEQ multiplex PCR; TCRdb lists only in-frame clones, some missing. This table holds a few hundred thousand clones, 85% to 95% found once. This TCR came from a boy younger than two with tuberous sclerosis and intractable seizures. Sequencing used peripheral blood, obtained 4 to 5 months after surgery.

Here the CDR3 DNA reads TGTGCCAGCTCACCACCGGGAGTGGGGGGTAATGAGCAGTTCTTC. This translates into CASSPPGVGGNEQFF. The V gene is TRBV18, the J gene TRBJ2-1; a weak D match, TRBD2 (6 bases). The V and J ends lost 0 bases and 7 bases respectively, with 13 bases between them. Germline V lookup: CDR1 KGHSH, CDR2 LQKENI. The CDR3 extends over 15 amino acids. The variable domain in full, completed from reference TRBV18 and TRBJ2-1, reads NAGVMQNPRHLVRRRGQEARLRCSPMKGHSHVYWYRQLPEEGLKFMVYLQKENIIDESGMPKERFSAEFPKEGPSILRIQQVVRGDSAAYFCASSPPGVGGNEQFFGPGTRLTVL.